The rows below give T cell receptor beta chains drawn from one sample of a study of cytomegalovirus exposure and HLA in healthy donors. Produced via immunoSEQ multiplex PCR; TCRdb's table is partial and in-frame only. Of about 98,000 clones in the sample, 70% to 90% are singletons; the top ten hold roughly 3.9%. The sequenced sample consisted of PBMCs. Source of these receptors: a woman in her twenties or thirties in good health and CMV-seronegative. Both conserved end residues are part of each CDR3. D genes are given only for firm matches. Rows may omit the clone size; those that give it use once, few, many or a size class.

NA,NA,TRBJ1-2,TRBV6-4,CASSAEGDYGYTF,TGTGCCAGCAGCGCAGAGGGCGACTATGGCTACACCTTC
NA,NA,TRBJ2-1,TRBV4-1,CASSQWGAADSYNEQFF,TGCGCCAGCAGCCAGTGGGGAGCGGCGGACTCCTACAATGAGCAGTTCTTC
TRBD2,NA,TRBJ2-1,TRBV5-1,CASSREGLEQFF,TGCGCCAGCAGCCGGGAGGGCCTTGAGCAGTTCTTC
TRBD2,NA,TRBJ2-3,TRBV6-1,CASGSSGRATDTQYF,TGTGCCAGCGGCTCTAGCGGGAGGGCGACAGATACGCAGTATTTT
TRBD1,NA,TRBJ2-4,TRBV7-9,CASSLTGTEDIQYF,TGTGCCAGCAGCTTAACCGGGACAGAGGACATTCAGTACTTC
TRBD2,NA,TRBJ2-3,TRBV28,CASSFPRLAGPPYTQYF,TGTGCCAGCAGTTTCCCCCGACTAGCGGGGCCACCGTATACGCAGTATTTT
NA,NA,TRBJ2-3,TRBV2,CARGSGSTDTQYF,TGTGCGAGGGGTAGCGGAAGCACAGATACGCAGTATTTT
NA,NA,TRBJ2-3,TRBV19,CASNRGKFTDTQYF,TGTGCCAGTAATCGGGGGAAGTTCACAGATACGCAGTATTTT
NA,once,TRBJ1-2,TRBV7-3,CASSHTPPDGYTF,TGTGCCAGCAGCCATACACCCCCCGATGGCTACACCTTC
NA,NA,TRBJ2-1,TRBV10-3,CAISESTGVTEQFF,TGTGCCATCAGTGAGTCGACGGGTGTAACTGAGCAGTTCTTC
NA,NA,TRBJ1-2,TRBV9,CASSVEGGPGLGYGYTF,TGTGCCAGCAGCGTAGAGGGAGGGCCGGGGCTTGGCTATGGCTACACCTTC
NA,few,TRBJ2-7,TRBV6-5,CASSLLDPRREQYF,TGTGCCAGCAGCCTCCTTGACCCGCGGAGGGAGCAGTACTTC
NA,NA,TRBJ1-2,TRBV6-1,CASSENWRGADYGYTF,TGTGCCAGCAGTGAAAATTGGAGGGGCGCGGACTATGGCTACACCTTC
NA,NA,TRBJ1-3,TRBV5-6,CASSLGQKGNTIYF,TGTGCCAGCAGCTTGGGTCAGAAAGGAAACACCATATATTTT
TRBD1,NA,TRBJ2-1,TRBV2,CASSDVTGGRNEQFF,TGTGCCAGCAGTGACGTCACAGGGGGTCGGAATGAGCAGTTCTTC
NA,NA,TRBJ1-5,TRBV7-8,CASGQGNQPQHF,TGTGCCAGCGGGCAGGGAAATCAGCCCCAGCATTTT
TRBD2,NA,TRBJ2-5,TRBV5-1,CASSLVGGSVKETQYF,TGCGCCAGCAGCTTGGTGGGCGGGAGTGTTAAGGAGACCCAGTACTTC
TRBD2,NA,TRBJ2-1,TRBV19,CASSTSGRSDEQFF,TGTGCCAGTAGTACTAGCGGGAGGTCAGATGAGCAGTTCTTC
TRBD1,NA,TRBJ1-3,TRBV28,CASSRQGIASGNTIYF,TGTGCCAGCAGCCGACAGGGGATAGCCTCTGGAAACACCATATATTTT
NA,NA,TRBJ2-3,TRBV7-2,CASSYPPGTQYF,TGTGCCAGCAGCTACCCCCCGGGAACGCAGTATTTT
NA,NA,TRBJ2-7,TRBV4-2,CASSQQHRDYEQYF,TGTGCCAGCAGCCAGCAGCACAGGGACTACGAGCAGTACTTC
NA,NA,TRBJ1-6,TRBV7-2,CASRTQGYNSPLHF,TGTGCCAGCAGGACCCAGGGTTATAATTCACCCCTCCACTTT
NA,NA,TRBJ2-5,TRBV27,CASSLSPRGRETQYF,TGTGCCAGCAGTTTATCCCCTCGGGGGAGAGAGACCCAGTACTTC
TRBD1,few,TRBJ1-6,TRBV5-1,CASSLDTGAHSPLHF,TGCGCCAGCAGCTTGGACACAGGGGCCCATTCACCCCTCCACTTT
NA,NA,TRBJ2-1,TRBV6-5,CASSYSGGSNHNEQFF,TGTGCCAGCAGTTACTCCGGAGGAAGTAACCACAATGAGCAGTTCTTC
TRBD1,NA,TRBJ2-3,TRBV6-1,CASDWTGSTDTQYF,TGTGCCAGCGACTGGACAGGTAGCACAGATACGCAGTATTTT
TRBD1,NA,TRBJ2-2,TRBV6-6,CATIVGTVNTGELFF,TGTGCCACCATAGTCGGGACAGTGAACACCGGGGAGCTGTTTTTT
NA,NA,TRBJ1-5,TRBV18,CASSPLYRDQPQHF,TGTGCCAGCTCACCACTATATCGAGATCAGCCCCAGCATTTT
TRBD2,NA,TRBJ2-3,TRBV6-1,CASSDRSSGGASTDTQYF,TGTGCCAGCAGTGATCGGTCTAGCGGGGGGGCATCGACAGATACGCAGTATTTT
NA,NA,TRBJ2-4,TRBV27,CASSLQGGIQYF,TGTGCCAGCAGTTTACAGGGAGGCATTCAGTACTTC
NA,NA,TRBJ1-4,TRBV7-8,CASSPMVTTNEKLFF,TGTGCCAGCAGCCCTATGGTGACAACTAATGAAAAACTGTTTTTT
TRBD2,NA,TRBJ2-7,TRBV14,CASSPRGGYEQYF,TGTGCCAGCAGCCCCCGGGGGGGCTACGAGCAGTACTTC
NA,NA,TRBJ2-7,TRBV18,CASSPPLTGLSRYEQYF,TGTGCCAGCTCACCACCCCTTACAGGGTTGTCCCGCTACGAGCAGTACTTC
NA,once,TRBJ1-1,TRBV7-9,CASSGGGEQAEAFF,TGTGCCAGCTCAGGCGGGGGAGAACAGGCCGAAGCTTTCTTT
TRBD1,NA,TRBJ1-3,TRBV7-9,CASSPRGSSGNTIYF,TGTGCCAGCAGCCCCAGGGGGAGCTCTGGAAACACCATATATTTT
NA,NA,TRBJ1-4,TRBV5-1,CASRDSGGTNEKLFF,TGCGCCAGCAGAGATTCGGGGGGGACTAATGAAAAACTGTTTTTT
NA,many,TRBJ1-1,TRBV23-1,CASSQYTDSLEAFF,TGCGCCAGCAGTCAATACACGGACAGCCTTGAAGCTTTCTTT
NA,NA,TRBJ2-2,TRBV10-1,CASSDLEGGAGELFF,TGCGCCAGCAGTGATTTGGAAGGGGGAGCCGGGGAGCTGTTTTTT
NA,NA,TRBJ2-1,TRBV6-4,CASSEVPGNEQFF,TGTGCCAGCAGTGAGGTACCGGGGAATGAGCAGTTCTTC
NA,NA,TRBJ2-7,TRBV7-9,CASSLATGIWAYEQYF,TGTGCCAGCAGCTTAGCCACCGGGATCTGGGCTTACGAGCAGTACTTC
NA,once,TRBJ1-1,TRBV29-1,CSVAAGVAFF,TGCAGCGTTGCGGCAGGGGTGGCTTTCTTT
NA,few,TRBJ2-7,TRBV28,CASSLTFGEQYF,TGTGCCAGCAGTTTAACCTTCGGCGAGCAGTACTTC
NA,few,TRBJ1-1,TRBV5-1,CASSFRTETEAFF,TGCGCCAGCAGCTTCCGGACAGAAACTGAAGCTTTCTTT
NA,NA,TRBJ2-3,TRBV7-3,CASSLTGLSRDTQYF,TGTGCCAGCAGCTTAACGGGGCTCTCTCGAGATACGCAGTATTTT
TRBD1,NA,TRBJ1-5,TRBV6-5,CASSQGQGNQPQHF,TGTGCCAGCAGTCAAGGACAGGGCAATCAGCCCCAGCATTTT
NA,NA,TRBJ2-4,TRBV6-5,CASSVDDRGNIQYF,TGTGCCAGCAGTGTGGACGACCGGGGGAACATTCAGTACTTC
TRBD1,once,TRBJ1-4,TRBV14,CASSPHRGRDEKLFF,TGTGCCAGCAGCCCCCACAGGGGTCGGGATGAAAAACTGTTTTTT
NA,NA,TRBJ2-7,TRBV5-6,CASSLDVVSYEQYF,TGTGCCAGCAGCTTGGACGTCGTTAGTTACGAGCAGTACTTC
TRBD2,NA,TRBJ2-1,TRBV10-3,CAIRGLAGVGEQFF,TGTGCCATCAGGGGACTAGCGGGAGTCGGTGAGCAGTTCTTC
NA,NA,TRBJ2-3,TRBV5-1,CASSLRYTDTQYF,TGCGCCAGCAGCCTGCGCTACACAGATACGCAGTATTTT